These 31 T cell receptor beta chains were sequenced from one sample in a study of technical replicates of blood from a handful of donors. TCRdb's table, derived via immunoSEQ multiplex PCR, lists solely in-frame clones and lacks some. The data show roughly 76,000 clones, with around 94% seen just once and approximately 0.42% held by the top ten. The sample was T cells isolated from PBMCs. The source of these receptors is a human donor in good health.

This clone was seen just once. In nucleotides, the CDR3 is TGTGCCAGCTTACCGGGACTTAGCTACGAGCAGTACTTC. Protein sequence: CASLPGLSYEQYF. This chain connects TRBV2 to TRBJ2-7; D is possibly TRBD2 (6 bases). The germline V and J ends were trimmed by 8 bases and 3 bases, with 14 bases remaining between them. The CDR3 runs to 13 residues. Germline V CDR1 and CDR2: SNHLY, FYNNEI.

The rearrangement uses TRBV2 and TRBJ2-2, with 9 nucleotides matching TRBD2. The CDR3 length is 17 residues. V was pared by 5 bases and J by 0 bases, with 7 bases of the junction left unmatched. The germline V gene has CDR1 SNHLY and CDR2 FYNNEI. The CDR3 loop reads CASSYSGSNPNTGELFF. The CDR3 DNA reads as TGTGCCAGCAGTTATAGCGGGAGTAACCCGAACACCGGGGAGCTGTTTTTT.

The CDR3 is CASSPGGGQPQHF. The DNA for the CDR3 is TGTGCCTCCTCCCCGGGCGGGGGACAGCCCCAGCATTTT. The chain carries TRBV30 and TRBJ1-5; D may be TRBD1 (5 bases). Germline CDR1 GTSNPN, CDR2 SVGIG (reference sequence). This CDR3 is 13 amino acids long. Deletions cut 7 bases from V and 7 bases from J, with 17 bases between. The variable domain in full, with the rest retrieved from reference TRBV30 and TRBJ1-5, is SQTIHQWPATLVQPVGSPLSLECTVEGTSNPNLYWYRQAAGRGLQLLFYSVGIGQISSEVPQNLSASRPQDRQFILSSKKLLLSDSGFYLCASSPGGGQPQHFGDGTRLSIL.

This clone occurred a few times. The chain links TRBV5-1 to TRBJ2-7; 16 bases are a match to TRBD2. The CDR3 has 21 amino acids. Germline CDR1 SGHRS, CDR2 YFSETQ. Trimming cost V 4 bases and J 6 bases; bases outside gene matches: 22. For the CDR3, the DNA is TGCGCCAGCAGCCTCGGATATCTAACCGGGACTAGCGGGAGGGCCATATTCGAGCAGTACTTC. Encoded protein: CASSLGYLTGTSGRAIFEQYF.

The rearrangement uses TRBV2 and TRBJ1-1; D is possibly TRBD1 (6 bases). From germline, CDR1 is SNHLY and CDR2 FYNNEI. This CDR3 is 10 amino acids long. The ends were cut back, 7 bases at V and 12 bases at J, with 12 bases in the middle. The CDR3 protein is CASIGTNTFF. DNA of the CDR3: TGTGCCAGCATCGGGACAAATACTTTCTTT. Variable domain in full (rest from reference TRBV2 and TRBJ1-1): EPEVTQTPSHQVTQMGQEVILRCVPISNHLYFYWYRQILGQKVEFLVSFYNNEISEKSEIFDDQFSVERPDGSNFTLKIRSTKLEDSAMYFCASIGTNTFFGQGTRLTVV.

The gene calls are TRBV6-5 and TRBJ2-1, with a weak D call TRBD1 (5 bases). V was cut by 4 bases and J by 9 bases, with 10 bases left in between. Germline V lookup: CDR1 MNHEY, CDR2 SVGAGI. This CDR3 comprises 12 residues. CDR3 bases: TGTGCCAGCAGTTTAAGGGGAAGTGAGCAGTTCTTC. It yields the protein CASSLRGSEQFF.

V gene TRBV5-6 combines with J gene TRBJ1-3; D possibly corresponds to TRBD1 (5 bases). This CDR3 comprises 15 residues. The germline V and J ends were trimmed by 0 bases and 6 bases, with 13 bases remaining between them. Germline V lookup: CDR1 SGHDT, CDR2 YYEEEE. The CDR3 nucleotides are TGTGCCAGCAGCTTGGCCGGGGGGTATGCAAACACCATATATTTT. Translating gives CASSLAGGYANTIYF.

The genes are TRBV5-1 and TRBJ2-2; tentatively, D is TRBD2 (6 bases). CDR3 length: 15 residues. Trimming took 0 bases from V and 4 from J, leaving 10 bases between them. Germline CDR1 and CDR2: SGHRS and YFSETQ. Here the CDR3 DNA reads TGCGCCAGCAGCTTGGCGGGAGTTGGCACCGGGGAGCTGTTTTTT. Residues: CASSLAGVGTGELFF.

CDR3 nucleotide sequence: TGTGCCAGCAGTTTTGCCAAGAGCTCCCTCCGCCATACGCAGTATTTT. It translates to CASSFAKSSLRHTQYF. The V gene is TRBV28, the J gene TRBJ2-3; D is ambiguous. The CDR3 is made up of 16 amino acids. Germline V CDR1 and CDR2: MDHEN, SYDVKM. V lost 3 bases and J lost 7, with 20 bases in between.

Remarks on this clone: Compared with germline, one end of the junction differs, possibly owing to a read error. The chain is built from TRBV7-9 and TRBJ1-4; TRBD1 might be the D (6 bases). Germline V lookup: CDR1 SEHNR, CDR2 FQNEAQ (reference sequence). The CDR3 is 14 amino acids. CDR3 DNA sequence: TGTGCCAGCAGCTTATGGGGGCCTAAGGAAAAACTGTTTTTT. As protein: CASSLWGPKEKLFF.

V is TRBV6-6 and J is TRBJ1-3; D is possibly TRBD1 (6 bases). Trimming left V 2 bases short and J 0 bases short, with 11 bases between. CDR3 size: 16 residues. Germline loops: CDR1 MNHNY, CDR2 SVGAGI (reference sequence). CDR3 nucleotides: TGTGCCAGCAGTTACAGTAGGGGGTACTCTGGAAACACCATATATTTT. Residues: CASSYSRGYSGNTIYF.

The rearrangement links TRBV5-1 to TRBJ1-2; 9 bases fit TRBD1. Germline CDR1 SGHRS, CDR2 YFSETQ. J lost 8 bases, V lost 4 bases, and 12 bases had no gene match. The CDR3 spans 15 residues. CDR3 nucleotide sequence: TGCGCCAGCAGCGCCCGGACAGGGGATGGGAACGGCTACACCTTC. Translated, it gives CASSARTGDGNGYTF.

In this sample, this clone turned up once. The J gene is TRBJ1-2, the V gene TRBV6-5, with 7 bases matching TRBD1. The CDR3 runs 13 residues. After removal of 8 bases from V and 8 bases from J, the junction contained 11 bases not matched to a gene. Looked up from germline, CDR1 is MNHEY and CDR2 is SVGAGI. The CDR3 reads CASSRDSLRGYTF. In DNA, the CDR3 is TGTGCCAGCTCCCGGGACAGCCTGAGGGGCTACACCTTC.

The V and J genes are TRBV9 and TRBJ2-1; D is unresolved. CDR1 SGDLS and CDR2 YYNGEE come from the germline V gene. This CDR3 contains 14 residues. The ends were cut back, 0 bases at V and 3 bases at J, with 7 bases in the middle. For the CDR3, the DNA is TGTGCCAGCAGCGTAGTCGCGAGCTACAATGAGCAGTTCTTC. Amino acids: CASSVVASYNEQFF.

The chain links TRBV7-3 to TRBJ2-1; a possible D gene is TRBD2 (5 bases). This CDR3 spans 19 amino acids. Germline CDR1 reads SGHTA; CDR2 reads FQGTGA. V was pared by 0 bases and J by 0 bases, with 18 bases between. The chain's CDR3 is CASSLTPVRRWDSYNEQFF. The DNA for the CDR3 is TGTGCCAGCAGCTTAACGCCCGTTCGGAGGTGGGACTCCTACAATGAGCAGTTCTTC.

V gene TRBV18 combines with J gene TRBJ1-5; D ambiguous. V was cut by 1 base and J by 11 bases, with 21 bases left in between. Germline V CDR1 and CDR2: KGHSH, LQKENI. The CDR3 sequence is 16 residues long. CDR3 bases: TGTGCCAGCTCACCACTGGGAGAAGTCGGCGATCAATCCCAGCATTTT. This codes for CASSPLGEVGDQSQHF.

The chain recombines TRBV4-1 with TRBJ1-4, with D hard to call. The CDR3 extends over 15 amino acids. The V end lost 6 bases, the J end lost 7 bases, and 18 bases lay between the germline ends. Germline V lookup: CDR1 MGHRA, CDR2 YSYEKL. The CDR3 sequence is CASSVSPGTSEKLFF. CDR3 DNA sequence: TGCGCCAGCAGTGTAAGTCCGGGAACGAGTGAAAAACTGTTTTTT.

V is TRBV7-8 and J is TRBJ1-5; no clear D gene. The CDR3 has 14 residues. Per germline, CDR1 SGHVS and CDR2 FQNEAQ. V was shortened by 2 bases and J by 9 bases, with 14 bases between the two germline ends. Here the CDR3 DNA reads TGTGCCAGCAGCTTATCCCCGTACGGTGTGCCCCAGCATTTT. It encodes CASSLSPYGVPQHF.

The chain links TRBV4-2 to TRBJ2-5; TRBD2 matches 9 bases. CDR3 size: 18 residues. J was trimmed by 7 bases and V by 0 bases; bases with no gene match: 15. Looked up from germline, CDR1 is LGHNA and CDR2 is YNFKEQ. The CDR3 DNA sequence: TGTGCCAGCAGCCAAGATCTGGCGGGAGGGCCCGTTCCTGGGACCCAGTACTTC. This sequence encodes CASSQDLAGGPVPGTQYF.

The sample holds one count of this clone. J is TRBJ1-4 and V is TRBV28; TRBD1 might be the D (5 bases). Germline CDR1 reads MDHEN; CDR2 reads SYDVKM. Trimming left V 5 bases short and J 2 bases short, with 9 bases between. The CDR3 totals 14 residues. The CDR3 is CASSIRVTNEKLFF. In DNA form, the CDR3 reads TGTGCCAGCAGTATCAGGGTTACTAATGAAAAACTGTTTTTT.

The chain uses TRBV9 and TRBJ1-4; a possible D gene is TRBD1 (6 bases). V shed 3 bases and J shed 0 bases, with 9 bases lying between them. Germline assignment: CDR1 SGDLS and CDR2 YYNGEE. This CDR3 has 15 residues. For the CDR3, the DNA is TGTGCCAGCAGCGCCAGGGGCCCAACTAATGAAAAACTGTTTTTT. Protein: CASSARGPTNEKLFF.

This rearrangement joins TRBV15 to TRBJ2-1, with 9 bases lining up with TRBD1. The trim removed 4 bases at V and 7 bases at J, leaving 8 bases unmatched. There are 15 residues in the CDR3. The germline CDR1 and CDR2 sequences are LNHNV and YYDKDF (reference sequence). Here the CDR3 reads CATSMGDRERNEQFF. Here the CDR3 DNA reads TGTGCCACCAGCATGGGGGACAGGGAAAGGAATGAGCAGTTCTTC.

The DNA of the CDR3 is TGTGCCAGCAGAGGTCCGGGACAGGACTACGAGCAGTACTTC. This sequence encodes CASRGPGQDYEQYF. This sequence joins TRBV6-5 and TRBJ2-7; 8 nucleotides match TRBD1. The V and J ends lost 6 bases and 3 bases, in that order; junction bases with no gene match: 7. Germline CDR1 reads MNHEY; CDR2 reads SVGAGI. This CDR3 spans 14 amino acids.

The chain carries TRBV6-5 and TRBJ2-5; possibly TRBD1 for D (6 bases). From germline, CDR1 is MNHEY and CDR2 SVGAGI. Deletions cut 4 bases from V and 5 bases from J, with 17 bases between. The CDR3 totals 15 residues. The CDR3 DNA reads TGTGCCAGCAGTTTAGGGGTCGACAGGCTCGAGACCCAGTACTTC. It specifies CASSLGVDRLETQYF.

J is TRBJ2-3 and V is TRBV1; the tabulated D call, TRBD2, remains unverified against the DNA. TRBV1 is annotated as a pseudogene. The CDR3 has 19 residues. The DNA of the CDR3 is TGCACCAGCAGCCAATTAGCCAGCGGGTATCGTACTAGCACAGATACGCAGTATTTT. Translating it yields CTSSQLASGYRTSTDTQYF.

This chain joins TRBV6-5 and TRBJ1-2; D is perhaps TRBD1 (5 bases). This CDR3 contains 15 residues. Germline CDR1 MNHEY, CDR2 SVGAGI. V lost 6 bases and J 3 bases, leaving 17 bases between the germline ends. CDR3 in amino acids: CASSPGRGRDYGYTF. The CDR3 region has the DNA TGTGCCAGCAGCCCCGGGCGGGGGAGAGACTATGGCTACACCTTC.

The CDR3 sequence: CASSLLISGSRYGYTF. As DNA, the CDR3 is TGCGCCAGCAGCTTGTTAATTTCGGGGTCCCGATATGGCTACACCTTC. The rearrangement uses TRBV5-1 and TRBJ1-2; no clear D gene. The germline gives CDR1 SGHRS, CDR2 YFSETQ. The CDR3 contains 16 residues. V was clipped by 1 base and J by 5 bases, with 18 bases between them.

The V gene is TRBV28, the J gene TRBJ2-7, with D perhaps TRBD2 (6 bases). This CDR3 comprises 15 residues. Per germline, CDR1 MDHEN and CDR2 SYDVKM. V was clipped by 3 bases and J by 0 bases, with 12 bases between them. CDR3 DNA sequence: TGTGCCAGCAGTTTTAGCGGATTTATCTCCTACGAGCAGTACTTC. This translates into CASSFSGFISYEQYF. Full variable domain (remainder filled in from reference TRBV28 and TRBJ2-7): DVKVTQSSRYLVKRTGEKVFLECVQDMDHENMFWYRQDPGLGLRLIYFSYDVKMKEKGDIPEGYSVSREKKERFSLILESASTNQTSMYLCASSFSGFISYEQYFGPGTRLTVT.

V usage is TRBV19 and J usage is TRBJ1-3; 7 nucleotides agree with TRBD1. Looked up from germline, CDR1 is LNHDA and CDR2 is SQIVND (reference sequence). The CDR3 consists of 14 residues. V shed 7 bases and J 4 bases; nucleotides not matched to a gene: 7. The CDR3, as DNA: TGTGCCAGTAAGAGACAGGGAAGCGGAAACACCATATATTTT. Its protein product is CASKRQGSGNTIYF.

The rearrangement links TRBV9 to TRBJ2-2, with 13 bases fitting TRBD2. Germline V gives CDR1 SGDLS, CDR2 YYNGEE. V dropped 3 bases and J dropped 7; count of bases not matched to a gene: 3. The CDR3 runs 15 residues. This CDR3 reads CASSAGTSGNGELFF. The CDR3 DNA is TGTGCCAGCAGCGCAGGGACTAGCGGGAACGGGGAGCTGTTTTTT.

The chain is built from TRBV5-4 and TRBJ1-3; D remains unclear. CDR1 is SGHNT and CDR2 is YYREEE in the germline V gene (reference sequence). CDR3 length: 14 residues. Trimming took 4 bases from V and 2 from J, leaving 10 bases between them. Here the CDR3 reads CASSKEFPGNTIYF. CDR3 in DNA: TGTGCCAGCAGCAAAGAGTTCCCTGGAAACACCATATATTTT. The variable domain in full, completed from reference TRBV5-4 and TRBJ1-3, reads ETGVTQSPTHLIKTRGQQVTLRCSSQSGHNTVSWYQQALGQGPQFIFQYYREEENGRGNFPPRFSGLQFPNYSSELNVNALELDDSALYLCASSKEFPGNTIYFGEGSWLTVV.